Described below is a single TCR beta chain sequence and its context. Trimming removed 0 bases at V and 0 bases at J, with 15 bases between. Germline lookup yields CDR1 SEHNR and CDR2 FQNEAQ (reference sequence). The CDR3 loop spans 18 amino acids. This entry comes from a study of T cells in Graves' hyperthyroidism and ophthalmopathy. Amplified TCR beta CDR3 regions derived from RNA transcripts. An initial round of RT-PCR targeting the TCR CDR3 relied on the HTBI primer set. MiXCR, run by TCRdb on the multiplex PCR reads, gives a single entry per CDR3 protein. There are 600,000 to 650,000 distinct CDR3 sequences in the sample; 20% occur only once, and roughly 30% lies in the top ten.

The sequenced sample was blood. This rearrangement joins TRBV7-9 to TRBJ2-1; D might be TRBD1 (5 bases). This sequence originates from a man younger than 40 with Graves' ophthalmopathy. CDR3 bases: TGTGCCAGCAGCTTAGCTCGGGCATGGGGCGGCTCCTACAATGAGCAGTTCTTC. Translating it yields CASSLARAWGGSYNEQFF.